The 14 T cell receptor beta chains presented below share a single source sample, sequenced in a study of blood T cells in healthy people across ages. A sample-barcoded 5' primer and a J-beta primer mix were used in a second PCR of roughly 6 to 11 cycles. TCRdb re-derived calls from the 5' RACE reads in MiXCR, one entry per CDR3 protein. Seen here are about 1.6 million distinct CDR3 sequences, about 31% observed once, and the top ten hold roughly 10%. The specimen sequenced was blood. The origin of the receptors is a woman aged 25 to 39 in good health.

This clonotype was picked up a small number of times. The chain is built from TRBV5-1 and TRBJ1-2; D possibly corresponds to TRBD1 (6 bases). Germline values: CDR1 SGHRS, CDR2 YFSETQ. V lost 6 bases and J lost 0, with 12 bases in between. The CDR3 loop spans 14 amino acids. In DNA, the CDR3 is TGCGCCAGCACCTACAGGGAAGCTAACTATGGCTACACCTTC. This gives the protein CASTYREANYGYTF.

This clonotype was recorded a few times. The junction departs from the called germline gene at one end, perhaps through a read error. The gene calls are TRBV29-1 and TRBJ1-4; D is undetermined. Germline V gene data show CDR1 as SQVTM and CDR2 as ANQGSEA. This CDR3 comprises 13 residues. The CDR3 here is CSVGGTKNEELFF. CDR3 nucleotide sequence: TGCAGCGTTGGCGGCACCAAGAATGAAGAACTGTTTTTT.

This clonotype has ten or more counts. The J gene is TRBJ2-7, the V gene TRBV7-2; TRBD1 might be the D (5 bases). The CDR3 runs to 13 residues. Germline lookup yields CDR1 SGHTA and CDR2 FQGNSA. V lost 2 bases, J lost 1 base, and 6 bases lay in between. This CDR3 reads CASSLRQSYEQYF. CDR3 nucleotide sequence: TGTGCCAGCAGCTTAAGACAGTCCTACGAGCAGTACTTC.

The chain combines TRBV19 with TRBJ2-3, with D uncertain. Germline CDR1 LNHDA, CDR2 SQIVND (reference sequence). Trimming shortened V by 6 bases and J by 2 bases, and 12 bases separated the two germline ends. The CDR3 sequence is 14 residues long. CDR3 residues: CASRLTFLTDTQYF. CDR3 bases: TGTGCCAGTAGGTTGACGTTCCTCACAGATACGCAGTATTTT.

This clonotype was picked up a small number of times. The rearrangement joins TRBV20-1 to TRBJ1-1; 9 bases align to TRBD1. The CDR3 runs to 13 residues. Germline CDR1 reads DFQATT; CDR2 reads SNEGSKA (reference sequence). The ends lost 6 bases at V and 5 bases at J; junction bases unmatched: 7. The CDR3 spells CSARDRVYTEAFF. The CDR3 DNA follows: TGCAGTGCCCGGGACAGGGTGTATACTGAAGCTTTCTTT.

The genes are TRBV7-2 and TRBJ1-2; D remains ambiguous. The ends were cut back, 7 bases at V and 0 bases at J, with 18 bases in the middle. CDR3 length equals 16 residues. The V gene's germline CDR1 is SGHTA and CDR2 FQGNSA. This chain's CDR3 is CASTIRAVLANYGYTF. Written as DNA, the CDR3 is TGTGCCAGCACAATCCGGGCAGTCCTAGCTAACTATGGCTACACCTTC.

In this sample, this clonotype turned up once. The chain uses TRBV7-8 and TRBJ1-1; 7 nucleotides match TRBD1. Trimming at V came to 0 bases and at J to 4 bases, leaving 5 bases not matched to a gene. Germline-derived CDR1 and CDR2 are SGHVS and FQNEAQ. This CDR3 region has 15 residues. The CDR3 DNA is TGTGCCAGCAGCTTAGCGACAGGGTTACGCACTGAAGCTTTCTTT. It yields the protein CASSLATGLRTEAFF.

A few counts support this clonotype. One end of the junction is discordant with germline, which a read error may explain. This chain links TRBV29-1 with TRBJ2-3; the D gene is possibly TRBD1 (6 bases). CDR1 and CDR2 (germline): SQVTM, ANQGSEA. The CDR3 is made up of 14 amino acids. The CDR3 sequence: CGVRGTYSTDTQYF. CDR3 coding DNA: TGCGGCGTAAGGGGGACCTATAGCACAGATACGCAGTATTTT.

The sample holds many counts of this clonotype. V gene TRBV29-1 combines with J gene TRBJ2-7; TRBD2 matches at 8 bases. This CDR3 region has 14 residues. V dropped 2 bases and J dropped 3; count of bases not matched to a gene: 6. Germline V gives CDR1 SQVTM, CDR2 ANQGSEA. This CDR3 is CSVELSGGRYEQYF. Here the CDR3 DNA reads TGCAGCGTTGAATTGAGCGGGGGACGCTACGAGCAGTACTTC.

About this clonotype: This may come from a read error, since a much larger clone is one base off. The chain combines TRBV4-1 with TRBJ2-3; no definite D call. CDR1 and CDR2 (germline): MGHRA, YSYEKL. The CDR3 sequence is 14 residues long. As DNA, the CDR3 is TGCGTCAGCAGCCAATCTAGATACACAGATACGCAGTATTTT. Translation: CVSSQSRYTDTQYF.

The table lists this clonotype with many counts. Relative to the germline gene, one junction end is altered; a read error may explain this. The chain is built from TRBV5-1 and TRBJ2-7; the match to TRBD1 covers 11 bases. This CDR3 spans 15 amino acids. Looked up from germline, CDR1 is SGHRS and CDR2 is YFSETQ. The CDR3 here is CASSPTGTGGYEQYF. The CDR3, as DNA: TGTGCCAGCAGCCCTACCGGGACAGGGGGCTACGAGCAGTACTTC.

V is TRBV18 and J is TRBJ1-1; D is ambiguous. The CDR3 consists of 13 residues. The germline CDR1 and CDR2 sequences are KGHSH and LQKENI. The V end lost 6 bases, the J end lost 1 base, and 9 bases lay between the germline ends. This chain's CDR3 is CASSNQENTEAFF. The CDR3 DNA sequence: TGTGCCAGCTCCAACCAGGAGAACACTGAAGCTTTCTTT. Variable domain in full (rest from reference TRBV18 and TRBJ1-1): NAGVMQNPRHLVRRRGQEARLRCSPMKGHSHVYWYRQLPEEGLKFMVYLQKENIIDESGMPKERFSAEFPKEGPSILRIQQVVRGDSAAYFCASSNQENTEAFFGQGTRLTVV.

In the case of this clonotype: One junction end disagrees with the germline gene, perhaps due to a read error. This sequence joins TRBV6-5 and TRBJ2-4; 9 bases line up with TRBD1. The DNA end is a closer match to TRBJ2-7, so the J assignment may be wrong. CDR3 length equals 14 residues. Germline CDR1 reads MNHEY; CDR2 reads SVGAGI. The CDR3 DNA is TGTGTCAGCAGTCGGACAGGGGCGGTGAACGAGCAGTACTTC. Translation gives CVSSRTGAVNEQYF.

This rearrangement joins TRBV19 to TRBJ2-1, with TRBD1 matching over 10 bases. The CDR3 loop spans 15 amino acids. Germline lookup yields CDR1 LNHDA and CDR2 SQIVND (reference sequence). Losses at the gene ends were 4 bases for V and 12 bases for J; bases not matched to a gene: 12. The CDR3 spells CASSTLTGGVSRQFF. CDR3 DNA: TGTGCCAGTAGTACCCTGACAGGGGGCGTCAGCAGGCAGTTCTTC.